Sequencing of this T cell receptor (beta chain) was carried out in a study of T cells in Graves' hyperthyroidism and ophthalmopathy. The CDR3 runs 15 residues. The germline V gene encodes CDR1 SGDLS and CDR2 YYNGEE. Trimming took off 3 bases at V and 5 bases at J, with 17 bases between the two ends. Amplification yielded TCR beta CDR3 regions, with RNA transcripts as the source. During a first-round RT-PCR of the TCR CDR3, the HTBI primer set was used. Using its own MiXCR run on the multiplex PCR reads, TCRdb lists one record per CDR3 protein. Among about 720,000 distinct CDR3 sequences, roughly 20% were seen once, and the ten largest hold around 15%.

The source material was blood. The receptor's source is a woman between 50 and 59 years old with Graves' hyperthyroidism that later progressed to Graves' ophthalmopathy. The chain recombines TRBV9 with TRBJ1-1, with D possibly matching TRBD1 (6 bases). CDR3: CASSERKTGRTEAFF. CDR3 DNA: TGTGCCAGCAGCGAACGGAAGACAGGACGGACTGAAGCTTTCTTT. Together with reference TRBV9 and TRBJ1-1, the CDR3 gives the full variable domain: DSGVTQTPKHLITATGQRVTLRCSPRSGDLSVYWYQQSLDQGLQFLIQYYNGEERAKGNILERFSAQQFPDLHSELNLSSLELGDSALYFCASSERKTGRTEAFFGQGTRLTVV.